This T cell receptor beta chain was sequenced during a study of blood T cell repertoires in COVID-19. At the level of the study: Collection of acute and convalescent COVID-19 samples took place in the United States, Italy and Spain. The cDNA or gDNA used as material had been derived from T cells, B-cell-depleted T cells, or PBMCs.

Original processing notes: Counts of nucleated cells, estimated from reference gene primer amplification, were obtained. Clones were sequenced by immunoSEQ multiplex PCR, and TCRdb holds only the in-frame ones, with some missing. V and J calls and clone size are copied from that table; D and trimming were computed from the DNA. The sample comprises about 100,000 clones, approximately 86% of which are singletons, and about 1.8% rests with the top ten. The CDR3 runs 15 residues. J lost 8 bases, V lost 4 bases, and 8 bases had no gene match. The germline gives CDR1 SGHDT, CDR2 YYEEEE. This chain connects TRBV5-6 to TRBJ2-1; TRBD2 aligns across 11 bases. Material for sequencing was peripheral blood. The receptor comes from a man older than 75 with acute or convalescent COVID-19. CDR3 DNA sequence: TGTGCCAGCAGCCATACTAGCGGGAGAGTCTATGAGCAGTTCTTC. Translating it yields CASSHTSGRVYEQFF.